This TCR beta chain was captured by sequencing in a study of radiotherapy plus CTLA-4 blockade in lung cancer. Study-level background: An objective response was seen in 18% of patients, and disease control in over 25%.

Study outcomes and limitations: Interferon-beta and early blood T cell clone dynamics reportedly predicted response best. After treatment with radiotherapy plus ipilimumab, TCR clones that came from the tumor expanded in blood.

Profiled with immunoSEQ multiplex PCR; TCRdb holds only in-frame clones, not every one. Of some 80,000 clones in the sample, about 84% are singletons; the top ten hold approximately 0.8%. A remark on this clone: What it recognizes is unknown.

The CDR3 consists of 16 residues. Germline V gene data show CDR1 as SGDLS and CDR2 as YYNGEE. Trimming removed 4 bases from V and 0 bases from J, with 17 bases in between. This TCR derives from a human donor with non-small cell lung cancer who had stable disease on radiotherapy plus ipilimumab. Sequenced material: peripheral blood, taken from a patient treated with radiotherapy plus ipilimumab. The V and J genes are TRBV9 and TRBJ2-7; D possibly corresponds to TRBD1 (6 bases). The chain's CDR3 is CASSTRHRVSSYEQYF. The CDR3 DNA follows: TGTGCCAGCAGCACAAGACACAGGGTTAGCTCCTACGAGCAGTACTTC. The full variable domain, in which reference TRBV9 and TRBJ2-7 provide the parts outside the CDR3, is DSGVTQTPKHLITATGQRVTLRCSPRSGDLSVYWYQQSLDQGLQFLIQYYNGEERAKGNILERFSAQQFPDLHSELNLSSLELGDSALYFCASSTRHRVSSYEQYFGPGTRLTVT.